Below are 27 T cell receptor beta chains sequenced from a single sample in a study of OX40 agonist ivuxolimab in advanced cancers. Generated by immunoSEQ multiplex PCR, the TCRdb table keeps only in-frame clones and is missing some. The sample carries some 37,000 clones, 88% recorded once. Sample: CD4+ or CD8+ T cells sorted from blood, taken in a trial of the OX40 agonist ivuxolimab. These receptor sequences come from an adult with an advanced solid tumor such as melanoma, head and neck, liver or kidney cancer.

The chain combines TRBV6-5 with TRBJ2-2, with D unclear. CDR1 and CDR2 (germline): MNHEY, SVGAGI. Trimming shortened V by 5 bases and J by 4 bases, and 5 bases separated the two germline ends. The CDR3 contains 12 residues. The CDR3 reads CASSPATGELFF. The CDR3 coding sequence is TGTGCCAGCAGTCCCGCCACCGGGGAGCTGTTTTTT.

This clone showed up just once. J is TRBJ2-7 and V is TRBV27; the match to TRBD2 covers 9 bases. Germline V gene lookup returns CDR1 MNHEY and CDR2 SMNVEV (reference sequence). With V trimmed by 2 bases and J by 4 bases, 6 bases remained unmatched. The CDR3 sequence is 15 residues long. The CDR3 sequence: CASSLTGTSLYEQYF. CDR3 sequence (DNA): TGTGCCAGCAGTTTAACCGGGACTAGCCTGTACGAGCAGTACTTC.

The gene calls are TRBV7-9 and TRBJ2-1; D is perhaps TRBD2 (6 bases). The length of the CDR3 is 15 residues. CDR1 and CDR2 from the germline V gene are SEHNR and FQNEAQ (reference sequence). Trimming left V 4 bases short and J 5 bases short, with 15 bases between. CDR3 nucleotides: TGTGCCAGCAGCTCACCAGGGAGGCCGGACAATGAGCAGTTCTTC. This sequence encodes CASSSPGRPDNEQFF. The entire variable domain, with the rest obtained from reference TRBV7-9 and TRBJ2-1, is as follows: DTGVSQNPRHKITKRGQNVTFRCDPISEHNRLYWYRQTLGQGPEFLTYFQNEAQLEKSRLLSDRFSAERPKGSFSTLEIQRTEQGDSAMYLCASSSPGRPDNEQFFGPGTRLTVL.

V usage is TRBV25-1 and J usage is TRBJ2-7; unclear D gene. CDR3 length: 13 amino acids. V was shortened by 3 bases and J by 3 bases, with 9 bases between the two germline ends. CDR1 is MGHDK, CDR2 SYGVNS, per germline. The CDR3 nucleotides are TGTGCCAGCAGTGATAGGTCAGTCTACGAGCAGTACTTC. Translation gives CASSDRSVYEQYF.

J is TRBJ2-3 and V is TRBV7-6, with D tentatively TRBD1 (5 bases). The CDR3 is 16 amino acids. Germline CDR1 and CDR2: SGHVS and FNYEAQ. Trimming shortened V by 3 bases and J by 2 bases, and 15 bases separated the two germline ends. The CDR3 sequence: CASSFPTVPNTDTQYF. The CDR3 coding sequence is TGTGCCAGCAGCTTTCCGACAGTTCCGAACACAGATACGCAGTATTTT.

The chain combines TRBV28 with TRBJ1-2; no firm D call. The CDR3 extends over 13 amino acids. Trimming cost V 3 bases and J 3 bases, with 8 bases left between them. CDR1 MDHEN and CDR2 SYDVKM come from the germline V gene. CDR3 sequence (DNA): TGTGCCAGCAGTTTTCAAACGGACTATGGCTACACCTTC. Amino acid sequence: CASSFQTDYGYTF.

The rearrangement joins TRBV5-6 to TRBJ2-1, with D perhaps TRBD2 (5 bases). The V end lost 4 bases, the J end lost 0 bases, and 8 bases lay between the germline ends. There are 14 residues in the CDR3. The germline V gene encodes CDR1 SGHDT and CDR2 YYEEEE. CDR3 DNA: TGTGCCAGCAGCCCCGGGAACTCCTACAATGAGCAGTTCTTC. It codes for CASSPGNSYNEQFF.

The V call is TRBV29-1, the J call TRBJ2-3; D is unclear. Germline values: CDR1 SQVTM, CDR2 ANQGSEA. The CDR3 is made up of 16 amino acids. The V end lost 0 bases, the J end lost 0 bases, and 13 bases lay between the germline ends. The CDR3 region has the DNA TGCAGCGTTGAAGATCCAACGCACGCTAGCACAGATACGCAGTATTTT. Translation: CSVEDPTHASTDTQYF.

The J gene is TRBJ1-4, the V gene TRBV4-1, with 11 bases matching TRBD1. There are 16 residues in the CDR3. Per the germline V gene, CDR1 is MGHRA and CDR2 is YSYEKL. Germline trimming cut 1 base from V and 7 bases from J; bases unmatched to any gene: 5. The CDR3 region is CASSQVGTGGSEKLFF. DNA of the CDR3: TGCGCCAGCAGCCAAGTCGGGACAGGGGGAAGTGAAAAACTGTTTTTT.

V usage is TRBV4-1 and J usage is TRBJ1-1; D not resolved. The V gene lost 1 base and the J gene lost 5 bases, with 14 bases spanning the gap. This CDR3 region has 15 residues. Germline V gives CDR1 MGHRA, CDR2 YSYEKL. CDR3 nucleotide sequence: TGCGCCAGCAGCCAAGGATTCGAGGGCTGGACTGAAGCTTTCTTT. It is translated as CASSQGFEGWTEAFF.

The rearrangement uses TRBV6-6 and TRBJ2-7; D uncertain. The V and J ends lost 3 bases and 0 bases respectively, with 9 bases between them. Germline lookup yields CDR1 MNHNY and CDR2 SVGAGI (reference sequence). The CDR3 runs to 14 residues. In DNA form, the CDR3 reads TGTGCCAGCAGTTATGACCTCAACTCCTACGAGCAGTACTTC. Its translation: CASSYDLNSYEQYF.

The rearrangement links TRBV9 to TRBJ2-2, with a weak D call TRBD1 (5 bases). CDR3 size: 15 residues. Trimming cost V 3 bases and J 0 bases, with 9 bases left between them. Looked up from germline, CDR1 is SGDLS and CDR2 is YYNGEE. This chain's CDR3 is CASSAKTANTGELFF. In DNA, the CDR3 is TGTGCCAGCAGCGCAAAGACAGCGAACACCGGGGAGCTGTTTTTT.

The rearrangement links TRBV5-4 to TRBJ1-2, with unresolved D. Germline lookup yields CDR1 SGHNT and CDR2 YYREEE (reference sequence). The CDR3 runs to 14 residues. The V end was cut by 4 bases, the J end by 4 bases, with 14 bases between. CDR3 nucleotides: TGTGCCAGCAGCACCGGACGAGGGATCTATGGCTACACCTTC. This codes for CASSTGRGIYGYTF.

This chain connects TRBV7-8 to TRBJ2-7; D may be TRBD1 or TRBD2 (6 bases each). The V gene's germline CDR1 is SGHVS and CDR2 FQNEAQ. V lost 0 bases and J lost 0, with 9 bases in between. CDR3 length equals 15 residues. CDR3 DNA sequence: TGTGCCAGCAGCTTAGCCGGAGGGGGCTCCTACGAGCAGTACTTC. The encoded protein is CASSLAGGGSYEQYF. Using reference TRBV7-8 and TRBJ2-7 for the parts outside the CDR3, the full variable domain is GAGVSQSPRYKVAKRGQDVALRCDPISGHVSLFWYQQALGQGPEFLTYFQNEAQLDKSGLPSDRFFAERPEGSVSTLKIQRTQQEDSAVYLCASSLAGGGSYEQYFGPGTRLTVT.

The chain recombines TRBV7-6 with TRBJ2-7; TRBD2 matches 9 bases. CDR3 length: 14 amino acids. Germline V gene lookup returns CDR1 SGHVS and CDR2 FNYEAQ. V was pared by 1 base and J by 6 bases, with 4 bases of the junction left unmatched. CDR3 bases: TGTGCCAGCAGCTTAGAGGCGGGAGGGAGCGAGCAGTACTTC. Translation: CASSLEAGGSEQYF.

The J gene is TRBJ2-7, the V gene TRBV4-2; 14 bases are a match to TRBD2. This CDR3 region has 17 residues. Germline V gene data show CDR1 as LGHNA and CDR2 as YNFKEQ. V lost 3 bases to trimming and J lost 5 bases; unmatched junction nucleotides: 9. The CDR3 is CASSQSPGTSGSHEQYF. DNA for the CDR3: TGTGCCAGCAGCCAGAGCCCTGGGACTAGCGGGAGTCACGAGCAGTACTTC.

The gene calls are TRBV7-9 and TRBJ2-1; 8 nucleotides agree with TRBD2. Germline V gene lookup returns CDR1 SEHNR and CDR2 FQNEAQ (reference sequence). This CDR3 has 17 residues. V dropped 5 bases and J dropped 0; count of bases not matched to a gene: 9. The CDR3 DNA reads TGTGCCAGCAGCGCCTCACTAGCGGCCAGCTCCTACAATGAGCAGTTCTTC. Protein sequence: CASSASLAASSYNEQFF.

This sequence joins TRBV7-8 and TRBJ2-1; D gene ambiguous. Trimming cost V 5 bases and J 2 bases, with 22 bases left between them. The CDR3 runs 18 residues. CDR1 SGHVS and CDR2 FQNEAQ come from the germline V gene. As DNA, the CDR3 is TGTGCCAGCAGCCTTTTGTCGGGCGGCGGAAGCCCCTACAATGAGCAGTTCTTC. Its protein product is CASSLLSGGGSPYNEQFF.

The chain joins TRBV4-2 to TRBJ2-7; D gene unclear. CDR1 LGHNA and CDR2 YNFKEQ come from the germline V gene. The CDR3 has 14 residues. V lost 2 bases to trimming and J lost 2 bases, with 10 bases between them. The CDR3 loop reads CASSQKHTTYEQYF. The CDR3 bases are TGTGCCAGCAGCCAAAAACATACAACCTACGAGCAGTACTTC.

The gene calls are TRBV7-6 and TRBJ1-1; D unresolved. Germline CDR1 reads SGHVS; CDR2 reads FNYEAQ. This CDR3 is 15 amino acids long. V gave up 0 bases and J gave up 0 bases, with 8 bases separating them. The CDR3 is CASSLAAVMNTEAFF. The CDR3 DNA sequence: TGTGCCAGCAGCTTAGCGGCAGTCATGAACACTGAAGCTTTCTTT.

The rearrangement joins TRBV9 to TRBJ2-7, with 7 bases fitting TRBD2. The CDR3 consists of 14 residues. The ends lost 2 bases at V and 0 bases at J; junction bases unmatched: 2. Germline CDR1 reads SGDLS; CDR2 reads YYNGEE. The CDR3 spells CASSVSGFSYEQYF. CDR3 coding DNA: TGTGCCAGCAGCGTTAGCGGGTTCTCCTACGAGCAGTACTTC.

This chain uses TRBV9 with TRBJ2-3; D unresolved. The CDR3 is 14 amino acids. Germline V lookup: CDR1 SGDLS, CDR2 YYNGEE. V was pared by 0 bases and J by 0 bases, with 5 bases between. The CDR3 nucleotides read TGTGCCAGCAGCGTAGAAGGTAGCACAGATACGCAGTATTTT. This sequence encodes CASSVEGSTDTQYF.

This chain connects TRBV27 to TRBJ1-2; a weak D match, TRBD1 (5 bases). This CDR3 is 14 amino acids long. The germline V and J ends were trimmed by 8 bases and 4 bases, with 17 bases remaining between them. The germline gives CDR1 MNHEY, CDR2 SMNVEV (reference sequence). The CDR3 loop is CASRLNGAVYGYTF. DNA for the CDR3: TGTGCCAGCCGATTAAACGGGGCGGTCTATGGCTACACCTTC.

This clone came up a few times. The rearrangement links TRBV5-4 to TRBJ2-3; 9 bases match TRBD2. V dropped 5 bases and J dropped 1; count of bases not matched to a gene: 5. Germline V CDR1 and CDR2: SGHNT, YYREEE (reference sequence). The CDR3 consists of 15 residues. The CDR3 DNA is TGTGCCAGCAGTCGGCGGACTAGCGGCACAGATACGCAGTATTTT. Translated: CASSRRTSGTDTQYF.

This chain links TRBV7-9 with TRBJ2-1; D might be TRBD1 (6 bases). The ends were cut back, 6 bases at V and 7 bases at J, with 16 bases in the middle. The germline V gene encodes CDR1 SEHNR and CDR2 FQNEAQ (reference sequence). This CDR3 comprises 14 residues. The CDR3 sequence: CASRIRGQGNEQFF. The CDR3 nucleotides read TGTGCCAGCAGAATAAGGGGCCAGGGGAATGAGCAGTTCTTC.

The J gene is TRBJ1-1, the V gene TRBV4-2; possible D gene TRBD1, 6 bases. The CDR3 consists of 16 residues. Trimming took 0 bases from V and 8 from J, leaving 19 bases between them. Germline V gives CDR1 LGHNA, CDR2 YNFKEQ. The chain's CDR3 is CASSQERSMGGWEAFF. CDR3 DNA: TGTGCCAGCAGCCAAGAAAGGTCGATGGGGGGCTGGGAAGCTTTCTTT.

The rearrangement uses TRBV28 and TRBJ1-5, with D perhaps TRBD1 (5 bases). This CDR3 is 15 amino acids long. Between the trimmed V and J ends, which lost 2 bases and 0 bases, there was a span of 8 bases. Germline CDR1 is MDHEN and CDR2 is SYDVKM. CDR3 sequence reads: CASSLIGVSNQPQHF. In DNA form, the CDR3 reads TGTGCCAGCAGTTTAATAGGGGTTAGCAATCAGCCCCAGCATTTT.